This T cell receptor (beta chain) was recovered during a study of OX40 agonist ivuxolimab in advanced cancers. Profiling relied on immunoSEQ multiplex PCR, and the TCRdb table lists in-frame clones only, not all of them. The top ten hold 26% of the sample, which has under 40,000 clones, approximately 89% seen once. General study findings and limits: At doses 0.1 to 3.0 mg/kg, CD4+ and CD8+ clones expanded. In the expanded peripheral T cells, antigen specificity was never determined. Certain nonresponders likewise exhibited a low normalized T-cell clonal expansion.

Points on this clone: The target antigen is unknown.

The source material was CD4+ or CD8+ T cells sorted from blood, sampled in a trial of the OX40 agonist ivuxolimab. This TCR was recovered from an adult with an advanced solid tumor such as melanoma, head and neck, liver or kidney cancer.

The CDR3 here is CASSPGWVAENTGELFF. The CDR3 DNA follows: TGTGCCAGCTCACCAGGTTGGGTAGCGGAGAACACCGGGGAGCTGTTTTTT. The chain uses TRBV18 and TRBJ2-2, with D maybe TRBD2 (6 bases). The germline gives CDR1 KGHSH, CDR2 LQKENI. The V gene lost 2 bases and the J gene lost 1 base, with 14 bases spanning the gap. This CDR3 is built from 17 residues.